These 27 T cell receptor beta chains were all obtained from the same sample, sequenced in a study of T-cell reconstitution after alpha-beta-depleted transplantation in children. It was with unique molecular identifiers that the TCRbeta library was prepared. MiXCR, run by TCRdb on the PCR reads, gives a single entry per CDR3 protein. The table records hundreds of thousands of distinct CDR3 sequences, approximately 16% of them present only once. The sample here was PBMCs from the stem cell graft donor, taken from the stem cell graft. These receptors were obtained from a human donor who donated a stem cell graft to a child with acute lymphoblastic leukemia.

This clonotype showed up many times. The rearrangement links TRBV20-1 to TRBJ1-5; no definite D call. The CDR3 is made up of 14 amino acids. Germline CDR1 and CDR2: DFQATT and SNEGSKA (reference sequence). Trimming left V 3 bases short and J 4 bases short, with 13 bases between. The CDR3 DNA sequence: TGCAGTGCTAGGCCCGGGTCAGAGAATCAGCCCCAGCATTTT. Translating it yields CSARPGSENQPQHF.

Only a few counts were recorded for this clonotype. The chain recombines TRBV4-2 with TRBJ2-2, with D perhaps matching TRBD1 (5 bases). V lost 0 bases, J lost 8 bases, and 13 bases lay in between. CDR1 and CDR2 (germline): LGHNA, YNFKEQ. This CDR3 region has 15 residues. The CDR3 protein is CASSQDRTYAGELFF. For the CDR3, the DNA is TGTGCCAGCAGCCAAGATCGGACATATGCGGGGGAGCTGTTTTTT.

This clonotype appeared a few times. The rearrangement uses TRBV5-1 and TRBJ2-2; possibly TRBD1 or TRBD2 for D (5 bases each). Germline CDR1 reads SGHRS; CDR2 reads YFSETQ. V lost 4 bases, J lost 4 bases, and 20 bases lay in between. The CDR3 has 17 amino acids. The CDR3 sequence is CASSLRTAERGTGELFF. In DNA form, the CDR3 reads TGCGCCAGCAGCCTCAGGACGGCCGAGAGGGGCACCGGGGAGCTGTTTTTT.

V is TRBV5-1 and J is TRBJ2-6; the match to TRBD1 covers 10 bases. The junction had 7 bases not matched to a gene; V was cut back by 3 bases and J by 1 base. The V gene's germline CDR1 is SGHRS and CDR2 YFSETQ. CDR3 length: 18 residues. The CDR3 sequence is CASSYRDRGSSGANVLTF. The CDR3 DNA is TGCGCCAGCAGCTACCGGGACAGGGGTTCTTCTGGGGCCAACGTCCTGACTTTC. The entire variable domain, with the rest obtained from reference TRBV5-1 and TRBJ2-6, is as follows: KAGVTQTPRYLIKTRGQQVTLSCSPISGHRSVSWYQQTPGQGLQFLFEYFSETQRNKGNFPGRFSGRQFSNSRSEMNVSTLELGDSALYLCASSYRDRGSSGANVLTFGAGSRLTVL.

This clonotype was detected a few times. The chain is built from TRBV21-1 and TRBJ2-3; the DNA was not used to check the table's D call, TRBD2. TRBV21-1 is recorded as a pseudogene. The CDR3 loop spans 18 amino acids. CDR3 DNA: TGTGCCAGCAGCAAAGTCACAGCGGGAGGGCCAAGGACAGATACGCAGTATTTT. Translated, it gives CASSKVTAGGPRTDTQYF.

The gene calls are TRBV20-1 and TRBJ1-2; 7 positions match TRBD1. V was clipped by 1 base and J by 4 bases; unmatched bases: 9. This CDR3 is 15 amino acids long. The germline gives CDR1 DFQATT, CDR2 SNEGSKA (reference sequence). The CDR3 here is CSARATSDRVYGYTF. In DNA, the CDR3 is TGCAGTGCTAGAGCCACTTCAGACAGGGTCTATGGCTACACCTTC.

The V and J genes are TRBV29-1 and TRBJ1-1, with D possibly being TRBD1 (5 bases). Germline V lookup: CDR1 SQVTM, CDR2 ANQGSEA. The CDR3 runs to 13 residues. The ends were cut back, 7 bases at V and 2 bases at J, with 14 bases in the middle. CDR3 residues: CSAALGGNTEAFF. For the CDR3, the DNA is TGCAGCGCAGCTTTGGGGGGAAACACTGAAGCTTTCTTT.

This chain uses TRBV5-1 with TRBJ1-2; D gene unclear. The CDR3 extends over 15 amino acids. Looked up from germline, CDR1 is SGHRS and CDR2 is YFSETQ. Deletions cut 6 bases from V and 6 bases from J, with 21 bases between. The chain's CDR3 is CASTLGGLHRDGYTF. The CDR3 nucleotides read TGCGCCAGCACCCTGGGTGGCCTTCATCGGGATGGCTACACCTTC.

This rearrangement joins TRBV7-9 to TRBJ1-2; 8 bases are shared with TRBD1. CDR3 length: 13 amino acids. Germline assignment: CDR1 SEHNR and CDR2 FQNEAQ (reference sequence). The ends lost 4 bases at V and 8 bases at J; junction bases unmatched: 6. Written as DNA, the CDR3 is TGTGCCAGCAGCTCTCGGACAGGGCGCGGCTACACCTTC. It translates to CASSSRTGRGYTF.

The chain employs TRBV10-3 and TRBJ1-1, with 7 bases that match TRBD1. The germline V gene encodes CDR1 ENHRY and CDR2 SYGVKD. With V trimmed by 10 bases and J by 0 bases, 5 bases remained unmatched. There are 13 residues in the CDR3. The CDR3 coding sequence is TGTGCCACCCTGGGACAGATGAACACTGAAGCTTTCTTT. Amino acid sequence: CATLGQMNTEAFF.

V gene TRBV7-9 combines with J gene TRBJ2-7; unclear D gene. CDR3 length: 16 residues. Germline V gives CDR1 SEHNR, CDR2 FQNEAQ (reference sequence). The germline V and J ends were trimmed by 0 bases and 3 bases, with 15 bases remaining between them. The CDR3 DNA reads as TGTGCCAGCAGCTTAGCCGCTTCGTCGGCCCTCTACGAGCAGTACTTC. This translates into CASSLAASSALYEQYF.

This chain joins TRBV7-9 and TRBJ2-3; 11 bases align to TRBD2. This CDR3 has 16 residues. From germline, CDR1 is SEHNR and CDR2 FQNEAQ (reference sequence). V lost 5 bases and J lost 5; bases outside the gene matches: 9. This CDR3 is CASSPSLGLAVDTQYF. In DNA, the CDR3 is TGTGCCAGCAGCCCGTCGTTGGGACTAGCGGTAGATACGCAGTATTTT.

V usage is TRBV29-1 and J usage is TRBJ2-6, with 9 bases matching TRBD1. V gave up 4 bases and J gave up 2 bases; unmatched junction bases: 6. Per germline, CDR1 SQVTM and CDR2 ANQGSEA. This CDR3 has 16 residues. DNA for the CDR3: TGCAGCGTTGCCGGGACAGGGCCGACTGGGGCCAACGTCCTGACTTTC. The encoded protein is CSVAGTGPTGANVLTF.

The chain recombines TRBV15 with TRBJ2-7, with 7 bases fitting TRBD2. The CDR3 length is 15 residues. V lost 3 bases and J lost 3; bases outside the gene matches: 8. CDR1 LNHNV and CDR2 YYDKDF come from the germline V gene (reference sequence). Here the CDR3 reads CATSSEAGDSYEQYF. The CDR3 coding sequence is TGTGCCACCAGCAGTGAGGCGGGAGATAGCTACGAGCAGTACTTC.

This chain links TRBV5-1 with TRBJ2-7; TRBD1 aligns across 7 bases. This CDR3 has 15 amino acids. Germline CDR1 reads SGHRS; CDR2 reads YFSETQ. The V and J ends lost 7 bases and 1 base, in that order; junction bases with no gene match: 11. For the CDR3, the DNA is TGCGCCAGCGCGTGGGGCCTGGACAGGTCCTACGAGCAGTACTTC. It specifies CASAWGLDRSYEQYF. Looking up the rest from reference TRBV5-1 and TRBJ2-7 gives the full variable domain: KAGVTQTPRYLIKTRGQQVTLSCSPISGHRSVSWYQQTPGQGLQFLFEYFSETQRNKGNFPGRFSGRQFSNSRSEMNVSTLELGDSALYLCASAWGLDRSYEQYFGPGTRLTVT.

The rearrangement links TRBV5-6 to TRBJ1-1, with 7 bases fitting TRBD1. CDR1 and CDR2 (germline): SGHDT, YYEEEE. V gave up 3 bases and J gave up 11 bases; unmatched junction bases: 7. CDR3 length: 12 amino acids. The CDR3 region has the DNA TGTGCCAGCAGCTCGTCGGACAGGAGGGCTTTCTTT. It encodes CASSSSDRRAFF. Full variable domain (outside the CDR3, taken from reference TRBV5-6 and TRBJ1-1): DAGVTQSPTHLIKTRGQQVTLRCSPKSGHDTVSWYQQALGQGPQFIFQYYEEEERQRGNFPDRFSGHQFPNYSSELNVNALLLGDSALYLCASSSSDRRAFFGQGTRLTVV.

The CDR3 loop is CSARSDRLADSYEQYF. CDR3 DNA sequence: TGCAGTGCCAGATCAGACCGACTAGCGGATTCCTACGAGCAGTACTTC. The chain recombines TRBV20-1 with TRBJ2-7, with TRBD2 matching over 9 bases. V lost 6 bases and J lost 1; bases outside the gene matches: 13. The CDR3 is 16 residues long. Germline CDR1 is DFQATT and CDR2 is SNEGSKA (reference sequence).

This clonotype was counted a few times. The rearrangement joins TRBV7-9 to TRBJ2-5; D call uncertain. The CDR3 loop spans 13 amino acids. Trimming stripped 6 bases from V and 2 bases from J, with 10 bases between. CDR1 and CDR2 (germline): SEHNR, FQNEAQ (reference sequence). CDR3 sequence reads: CASRVGAQETQYF. For the CDR3, the DNA is TGTGCCAGCAGGGTCGGTGCGCAAGAGACCCAGTACTTC.

This clonotype was seen a few times. This sequence joins TRBV4-2 and TRBJ2-1; possibly TRBD2 for D (5 bases). Germline loops: CDR1 LGHNA, CDR2 YNFKEQ. This CDR3 is built from 14 residues. Trimming shortened V by 0 bases and J by 6 bases, and 9 bases separated the two germline ends. The CDR3 reads CASSQDLAGNEQFF. The CDR3 DNA reads TGTGCCAGCAGCCAAGATCTAGCTGGCAATGAGCAGTTCTTC.

The chain joins TRBV2 to TRBJ2-7, with unresolved D. V lost 5 bases to trimming and J lost 4 bases, with 9 bases between them. The CDR3 spans 12 residues. Germline loops: CDR1 SNHLY, CDR2 FYNNEI. The CDR3 sequence: CASSPHHYEQYF. CDR3 DNA sequence: TGTGCCAGCAGTCCCCACCATTACGAGCAGTACTTC.

V and J are TRBV28 and TRBJ2-4, with D tentatively TRBD1 or TRBD2 (5 bases each). This CDR3 spans 16 amino acids. Germline V gene lookup returns CDR1 MDHEN and CDR2 SYDVKM. Trimming removed 3 bases from V and 0 bases from J, with 12 bases in between. CDR3 DNA: TGTGCCAGCAGTTTTGGTGGGGGTATAGCCAAAAACATTCAGTACTTC. Protein sequence: CASSFGGGIAKNIQYF.

The rearrangement joins TRBV9 to TRBJ1-2; TRBD1 might be the D (6 bases). V lost 0 bases and J lost 2, with 17 bases in between. The germline gives CDR1 SGDLS, CDR2 YYNGEE. There are 17 residues in the CDR3. CDR3 bases: TGTGCCAGCAGCGTAGAGGAGGGGGGAGCAGGGAACTATGGCTACACCTTC. Its translation is CASSVEEGGAGNYGYTF.

This chain connects TRBV7-9 to TRBJ2-7; 9 bases agree with TRBD2. Trimming cost V 6 bases and J 4 bases; bases outside gene matches: 13. The CDR3 sequence is 16 residues long. CDR1 and CDR2 (germline): SEHNR, FQNEAQ (reference sequence). This CDR3 reads CASSPGLAGVLYEQYF. The CDR3 DNA sequence: TGTGCCAGCAGTCCAGGCTTAGCGGGAGTATTGTACGAGCAGTACTTC.

The table lists this clonotype with a few counts. The V call is TRBV7-6, the J call TRBJ2-5; 7 nucleotides agree with TRBD2. Germline CDR1 reads SGHVS; CDR2 reads FNYEAQ. The CDR3 extends over 15 amino acids. Trimming took 5 bases from V and 11 from J; bases not matched to a gene: 17. The CDR3 nucleotides read TGTGCCAGCAGCCATAGTGGGAGGGCGGGGCCCATACAGTACTTC. Translating it yields CASSHSGRAGPIQYF.

The rearrangement links TRBV6-1 to TRBJ2-2; D perhaps matches TRBD1 (5 bases). The germline CDR1 and CDR2 sequences are MNHNS and SASEGT. V was shortened by 0 bases and J by 0 bases, with 8 bases between the two germline ends. This CDR3 has 16 amino acids. This CDR3 reads CASSEAGRANTGELFF. CDR3 coding DNA: TGTGCCAGCAGTGAAGCTGGCAGGGCGAACACCGGGGAGCTGTTTTTT.

This clonotype has just a few counts. This chain links TRBV10-3 with TRBJ1-5; a weak D match, TRBD1 (6 bases). Germline V lookup: CDR1 ENHRY, CDR2 SYGVKD. Trimming pared 6 bases from V and 0 bases from J, leaving 15 bases between. This CDR3 has 16 residues. Written as DNA, the CDR3 is TGTGCCATCAGGGGGACGGGGGACAATAGCAATCAGCCCCAGCATTTT. It codes for CAIRGTGDNSNQPQHF.

Written as DNA, the CDR3 is TGTGCCAGCAGTTTGAGCCGGGTCTATGGCTACACCTTC. Translated, it gives CASSLSRVYGYTF. This chain links TRBV28 with TRBJ1-2; D gene unclear. The CDR3 has 13 amino acids. CDR1 is MDHEN, CDR2 SYDVKM, per germline. The V end was cut by 3 bases, the J end by 4 bases, with 9 bases between.